This TCR beta chain was identified in a study of T cell repertoires in cytomegalovirus infection. Whole-study context: CMV epitopes, recently identified HLA-C-restricted and well-studied HLA-B-restricted, were used. Both a matching HLA type and CMV infection were indicated by public TCR beta signatures. Study results and caveats: The ex vivo response was dominated by HLA-C-restricted CMV-specific TCR beta clonotypes. Cumulative public TCR beta family frequency identified CMV carriers with the relevant HLA.

This clonotype appeared many times. What it binds is unknown. Each CDR3 protein gets one entry after TCRdb re-called the reads with MiXCR. The data hold about 47,000 distinct CDR3 sequences, with around 21% observed a single time. The receptor was isolated from a human donor in good health (CMV status not recorded). Some clones in this sample may be carry-over from other donors' samples. Material: CD8+ T cells from cultured PBMCs, obtained from culture after CMV antigen stimulation.

This CDR3 reads CASRQTGNSPLHF. CDR3 nucleotides: TGTGCCAGCAGGCAAACAGGGAATTCACCCCTCCACTTT. The rearrangement uses TRBV12-3 or TRBV12-4 and TRBJ1-6, with TRBD1 as a possible D gene (6 bases). Deletions cut 6 bases from V and 7 bases from J, with 10 bases between. This CDR3 has 13 amino acids.